This entry lists 3 T cell receptor beta chains sequenced from one sample in a study of T cells in Graves' hyperthyroidism and ophthalmopathy (dated by TCRdb to between 2018 and 2020). The library relied on multiplex PCR. Reads for this sample came from an Illumina HiSeq 2000. The TCR beta CDR3 regions were amplified from the RNA transcripts. The first round of RT-PCR for the TCR CDR3 was performed with the HTBI primer set and the Qiagen OneStep RT-PCR kit. The public sequencing data were trimmed at Q25 with fastp and processed into clonotypes with MiXCR by TCRdb, which kept only in-frame beta chains. Duplicate CDR3 protein sequences are folded into a single record with the most common DNA and genes. The sample table holds 350,000 or so distinct CDR3 sequences, of which about 15% were seen once. The top ten clones comprise around 35% of the sample. The sample taken for sequencing was blood. These receptors all stem from a woman aged 30 to 39 with Graves' hyperthyroidism that later progressed to Graves' ophthalmopathy.

In the case of this clonotype: A much larger clone differs from this one at a single base, so this may be a read error. The V and J genes are TRBV7-6 and TRBJ1-1; D unclear. CDR1 and CDR2 (germline): SGHVS, FNYEAQ. V lost 1 base to trimming and J lost 4 bases, with 13 bases between them. CDR3 size: 15 residues. The CDR3 bases are TGTGCCAGCAGCTTAGAAAGGACTGACCTCACTGAAGCTTTCTTT. This translates into CASSLERTDLTEAFF.

In this sample, this clonotype turned up many times. The rearrangement links TRBV7-9 to TRBJ1-4; D is uncertain. V was pared by 1 base and J by 0 bases, with 3 bases between. The CDR3 has 14 residues. Germline loops: CDR1 SEHNR, CDR2 FQNEAQ (reference sequence). CDR3 nucleotide sequence: TGTGCCAGCAGCTTAGTTACAACTAATGAAAAACTGTTTTTT. It specifies CASSLVTTNEKLFF.

This clonotype occurred many times. The genes are TRBV3-1 and TRBJ2-1, with a possible D match to TRBD2 (6 bases). This CDR3 region has 16 residues. Germline V CDR1 and CDR2: LGHDT, YNNKEL (reference sequence). V dropped 4 bases and J dropped 7 bases, with 20 bases sitting between them. DNA of the CDR3: TGTGCCAGCAGCCCGAAGGGGACTCCACGGTATAATGAGCAGTTCTTC. Protein sequence: CASSPKGTPRYNEQFF.